The rows below give T cell receptor beta chains drawn from one sample of a study of precursors of human CD4 cytotoxic T cells. Each CDR3 protein is one row after TCRdb ran MiXCR on the reads. Among 500 to 700 distinct CDR3 sequences listed, 20% to 25% were seen once. What was sequenced was memory CD4+ T cells from blood (PBMCs). These receptors all come from a human donor in good health. Each CDR3 is given with its conserved first and last residue. A D gene is named only where the DNA matches it firmly. Rows give clone size only sometimes, using once, few, many, or a class for an expanded clone.

>TRBV9|TRBD2|TRBJ2-1|large
CASSATGLTYNEQFF
TGTGCCAGCAGCGCGACGGGACTAACCTACAATGAGCAGTTCTTC
>TRBV20-1|TRBD1|TRBJ1-5|few
CSAIRDSQNQPQHF
TGCAGTGCAATCCGGGACAGTCAAAATCAGCCCCAGCATTTT
>TRBV9|-|TRBJ2-2|large
CASSLVGVGTGELFF
TGTGCCAGCAGCTTAGTGGGGGTGGGGACCGGGGAGCTGTTTTTT
>TRBV24-1|TRBD2|TRBJ2-5|-
CATSNPGGRIQETQYF
TGTGCCACCAGCAATCCGGGAGGGCGGATCCAAGAGACCCAGTACTTC
>TRBV12-3/TRBV12-4|TRBD1|TRBJ1-3|few
CASTPRTGDRNTIYF
TGTGCCAGCACCCCCCGGACAGGGGATCGAAACACCATATATTTT
>TRBV5-1|-|TRBJ1-1|-
CASSPTGGLSTEAFF
TGCGCCAGCAGCCCGACCGGAGGGTTGAGCACTGAAGCTTTCTTT
>TRBV6-5|TRBD1|TRBJ2-6|-
CASTDGTGRLGANVLTF
TGTGCCAGCACCGACGGGACAGGGAGGTTGGGGGCCAACGTCCTGACTTTC
>TRBV5-4|TRBD2|TRBJ2-1|-
CASSLASGRAGNEQFF
TGTGCCAGCAGCTTGGCGAGCGGGAGGGCCGGCAATGAGCAGTTCTTC
>TRBV29-1|TRBD2|TRBJ2-7|-
CSVNPAGGLKGEQYF
TGCAGCGTTAACCCCGCGGGGGGCTTAAAGGGCGAGCAGTACTTC
>TRBV6-6|TRBD2|TRBJ2-7|-
CASSYLAGKTYEQYF
TGTGCCAGCAGTTACCTAGCGGGCAAGACCTACGAGCAGTACTTC
>TRBV24-1|TRBD2|TRBJ2-1|-
CATSDLTSGRGEQFF
TGTGCCACCAGTGATTTGACTAGCGGGAGAGGAGAGCAGTTCTTC
>TRBV4-1|TRBD2|TRBJ2-7|-
CASSQISLREFGEQYF
TGCGCCAGCAGCCAAATCAGCTTGCGGGAGTTCGGCGAGCAGTACTTC
>TRBV28|-|TRBJ2-7|-
CASSFPGAYEQYF
TGTGCCAGCAGTTTTCCGGGAGCCTACGAGCAGTACTTC
>TRBV14|-|TRBJ2-2|-
CASSLEHAFAGPGELFF
TGTGCCAGCAGCCTCGAACACGCCTTCGCCGGGCCCGGGGAGCTGTTTTTT
>TRBV10-3|-|TRBJ2-7|-
CAIRFRYEQYF
TGTGCCATCCGATTCCGGTACGAGCAGTACTTC
>TRBV19|-|TRBJ2-1|-
CASSIGTYNEQFF
TGTGCCAGTAGTATTGGGACGTACAATGAGCAGTTCTTC
>TRBV5-4|TRBD1|TRBJ1-5|-
CASSFQGDQPQHF
TGTGCCAGCAGCTTCCAGGGGGATCAGCCCCAGCATTTT
>TRBV10-3|TRBD1|TRBJ2-1|-
CAIRAGFQGVNEQFF
TGTGCCATCAGGGCCGGCTTCCAGGGGGTCAATGAGCAGTTCTTC
>TRBV6-6|TRBD1|TRBJ1-5|-
CASSLTGDQPQHF
TGTGCCAGCAGTCTCACAGGGGATCAGCCCCAGCATTTT
>TRBV5-1|-|TRBJ2-7|few
CASSSSRDTTYEQYF
TGCGCCAGCAGCTCCTCCCGGGACACAACCTACGAGCAGTACTTC
>TRBV27|-|TRBJ2-1|-
CASSYAKGGGSSYNEQFF
TGTGCCAGCAGTTATGCGAAGGGAGGGGGGAGCTCCTACAATGAGCAGTTCTTC
>TRBV28|TRBD1|TRBJ1-2|-
CASSHDRGDGYTF
TGTGCCAGCAGCCACGACAGGGGCGATGGCTACACCTTC
>TRBV18|-|TRBJ1-6|-
CASSRGEGQNSPLHF
TGTGCCAGCTCACGCGGGGAGGGCCAGAATTCACCCCTCCACTTT
>TRBV20-1|TRBD2|TRBJ2-3|large
CSASGTSGRTDTQYF
TGCAGTGCATCCGGGACTAGCGGGAGAACAGATACGCAGTATTTT
>TRBV7-6|TRBD2|TRBJ2-5|-
CASSLVTSGRETQYF
TGTGCCAGCAGCCTGGTCACTAGCGGGAGGGAGACCCAGTACTTC
>TRBV20-1|-|TRBJ1-1|-
CSARGPGYTEAFF
TGCAGTGCCAGAGGACCAGGATACACTGAAGCTTTCTTT
>TRBV12-3/TRBV12-4|TRBD2|TRBJ2-7|-
CASGDSGRLDEQYF
TGTGCCAGCGGGGATAGCGGGAGGCTGGACGAGCAGTACTTC
>TRBV20-1|-|TRBJ2-1|few
CSAGTLIRYNEQFF
TGCAGTGCTGGAACTTTAATTCGGTACAATGAGCAGTTCTTC
>TRBV7-9|-|TRBJ2-3|-
CASSLAGQPPTDTQYF
TGTGCCAGCAGCTTAGCTGGACAGCCTCCGACAGATACGCAGTATTTT
>TRBV24-1|TRBD1|TRBJ2-2|few
CATSEQDRGVIGELFF
TGTGCCACCAGTGAACAGGACAGGGGAGTCATCGGGGAGCTGTTTTTT
>TRBV5-1|-|TRBJ1-2|-
CASSLAGDGYTF
TGCGCCAGCAGCTTGGCCGGAGATGGCTACACCTTC